The rows below give T cell receptor beta chains drawn from one sample of a study of T cells in placental villitis. Here immunoSEQ multiplex PCR was the method, and the copy in TCRdb shows in-frame clones only, minus some. The top ten clones hold approximately 11% of a sample with about 2,000 clones, roughly 84% of them seen once. The sample comprised placental tissue containing maternal and fetal cells. The receptors come from a human patient with villitis of unknown etiology; the placental T cells may come from both mother and fetus. CDR3s leave out the opening cysteine and the closing phenylalanine or tryptophan. Size values are once, few and many counts, or a class for expanded clones, and some rows have none.

CDR3 length,J gene,clone size,V gene,CDR3 protein
13,TRBJ2-1,once,TRBV7-3,ASSLTSGNHNEQF
11,TRBJ1-1,-,TRBV10-2,ASSEGQGTEAF
11,TRBJ2-5,-,TRBV12-3/TRBV12-4,ASRKPGLETQY
12,TRBJ1-2,-,TRBV27,ASSPGGQNYGYT
16,TRBJ1-2,-,TRBV14,ANSRPPVGGPLLEGYT
11,TRBJ1-2,once,TRBV6-5,ASSRDRFYGYT
14,TRBJ1-4,-,TRBV27,TSSLFPRATNEKLF
9,TRBJ1-4,-,TRBV4-1,ASSQGRGLF
16,TRBJ2-1,few,TRBV27,ASSLIKAGGPSYNEQF
16,TRBJ2-3,-,TRBV5-6,ASSLFGMDITFTDTQY
13,TRBJ2-1,few,TRBV15,ATSRVALGPNEQF
11,TRBJ2-7,-,TRBV24-1,ATAGGPSYEQY
15,TRBJ1-3,-,TRBV3-1/TRBV3-2,ASSPGSGTDSGNTIY
10,TRBJ2-5,-,TRBV6-6,ASSYRGETQY
13,TRBJ1-6,-,TRBV28,ASSRTASTNSPLH
14,TRBJ2-7,few,TRBV5-1,ASSWGDRGLSYEQY
14,TRBJ2-5,-,TRBV19,ASSPSRGGTQETQY
13,TRBJ1-2,-,TRBV6-4,ASSDTPQGLYGYT
13,TRBJ1-2,-,TRBV19,ASSQGTATNYGYT
14,TRBJ2-3,-,TRBV11-3,ASSRGTLKLKDTQY
13,TRBJ2-5,-,TRBV4-1,ASSPSGDPRETQY
12,TRBJ2-3,-,TRBV5-4,ASSFLANTDTQY
11,TRBJ2-7,-,TRBV29-1,SVGLAGPYEQY
8,TRBJ2-1,few,TRBV2,AASYNEQF
11,TRBJ2-3,-,TRBV7-3,ASSADRADTQY
11,TRBJ1-6,-,TRBV7-2,ASSLANNSPLH
12,TRBJ1-2,-,TRBV4-3,ASSPDSVNYGYT
11,TRBJ1-1,-,TRBV6-5,ASSPQGNTEAF
9,TRBJ2-1,few,TRBV2,ASGWYNEQF
12,TRBJ1-1,-,TRBV19,ASSINGGDTEAF
14,TRBJ1-6,-,TRBV5-4,ASSLEGSSYNSPLH
13,TRBJ2-3,-,TRBV6-4,ASSVTSGSTDTQY
9,TRBJ2-7,-,TRBV2,ASSEVYEQY
12,TRBJ2-1,-,TRBV28,ASSSHDSYNEQF
13,TRBJ2-3,-,TRBV19,ASSMLAGVRDTQY
12,TRBJ1-2,-,TRBV6-5,ASSYSSENYGYT
12,TRBJ2-7,-,TRBV7-2,ASSFWRDSYEQY
11,TRBJ2-7,-,TRBV7-9,ASSLGGRGEQY
9,TRBJ2-3,-,TRBV12-3/TRBV12-4,ASSPTDTQY
13,TRBJ2-7,-,TRBV5-5,ASSQRTGDAYEQY
15,TRBJ2-1,-,TRBV4-1,ASSRPTSGRAYNEQF
14,TRBJ2-6,-,TRBV28,ASTPGPAGGANVLT
11,TRBJ2-5,-,TRBV3-1/TRBV3-2,ASSQARDETQY
11,TRBJ2-5,-,TRBV20-1,SASRAGEETQY
11,TRBJ1-1,-,TRBV3-1/TRBV3-2,ASSPSGVAEAF
11,TRBJ2-3,-,TRBV5-4,ASSLTGLDTQY
11,TRBJ2-4,-,TRBV28,ASSLQGLDIQY
11,TRBJ1-1,-,TRBV2,ASSEIRTGRTF
15,TRBJ2-2,-,TRBV7-3,ASSPFRRERGTGELF
12,TRBJ2-7,-,TRBV5-4,ASSLSGGRREQY
9,TRBJ2-7,few,TRBV20-1,SATGGYEQY
13,TRBJ2-1,-,TRBV24-1,ATSDLRTSYNEQF
8,TRBJ1-1,-,TRBV21-1,ASRRTEAF
9,TRBJ2-7,-,TRBV2,ASSEWREQY
16,TRBJ2-2,-,TRBV5-1,ASSLYGLAGGDTGELF
16,TRBJ2-7,-,TRBV11-2,ASSRWGSRGAGGREQY
10,TRBJ1-5,-,TRBV19,ASSIGNQPQH